This is a list of T cell receptor beta chains from one sample in a study of human T cells and chemical hapten exposure. TCRdb analysed the 5' RACE reads with MiXCR anew, one entry per CDR3 protein. The repertoire holds approximately 81,000 distinct CDR3 sequences, with about 8% as singletons. The receptors were sampled from a male donor in good health. Each CDR3 is given with its conserved first and last residue. Each record gives: J gene, clone size, V gene, CDR3 protein. Not every row has a clone size; where given, it reads once, few, many or a size class.

j_call: TRBJ2-3
clone_size: many
v_call: TRBV7-9
cdr3_aa: CASSFPKTATSTDTQYF

j_call: TRBJ1-3
clone_size: few
v_call: TRBV24-1
cdr3_aa: CATSDLGGSSGNTIYF

j_call: TRBJ2-6
clone_size: NA
v_call: TRBV7-2
cdr3_aa: CASSLASGSTSGANVLTF

j_call: TRBJ1-4
clone_size: many
v_call: TRBV4-2
cdr3_aa: CASSQDLRAAGGEKLFF

j_call: TRBJ2-7
clone_size: many
v_call: TRBV5-1
cdr3_aa: CASSFTGGSPYEQYF

j_call: TRBJ2-3
clone_size: many
v_call: TRBV12-5
cdr3_aa: CASSRGQEQDTQYF

j_call: TRBJ1-6
clone_size: NA
v_call: TRBV14
cdr3_aa: CASSHVAESYDSPLHF

j_call: TRBJ2-7
clone_size: few
v_call: TRBV19
cdr3_aa: CASSIPGLPYEQYF

j_call: TRBJ2-1
clone_size: many
v_call: TRBV20-1
cdr3_aa: CSARDRKGRNEQFF

j_call: TRBJ2-1
clone_size: NA
v_call: TRBV6-5
cdr3_aa: CASSYSIIQSSYNEQFF

j_call: TRBJ2-1
clone_size: many
v_call: TRBV29-1
cdr3_aa: CSVSMREAGLYEQFF

j_call: TRBJ1-6
clone_size: many
v_call: TRBV6-5
cdr3_aa: CASSYGRYDSPLHF

j_call: TRBJ2-7
clone_size: few
v_call: TRBV27
cdr3_aa: CASSLLPGQGGSAYEQYF

j_call: TRBJ1-1
clone_size: NA
v_call: TRBV2
cdr3_aa: CASSPGRLNTEAFF

j_call: TRBJ1-5
clone_size: NA
v_call: TRBV2
cdr3_aa: CASSWDGDQPQHF

j_call: TRBJ2-2
clone_size: medium-sized
v_call: TRBV20-1
cdr3_aa: CSAREGQGDTGELFF

j_call: TRBJ1-2
clone_size: NA
v_call: TRBV27
cdr3_aa: CASRMMTGDGYTF

j_call: TRBJ2-3
clone_size: medium-sized
v_call: TRBV5-1
cdr3_aa: CASSLALEESTDTQYF

j_call: TRBJ2-7
clone_size: few
v_call: TRBV28
cdr3_aa: CATLRLTPYEQYF

j_call: TRBJ1-1
clone_size: NA
v_call: TRBV20-1
cdr3_aa: CSARNRGEAFF

j_call: TRBJ1-5
clone_size: few
v_call: TRBV6-5
cdr3_aa: CASRGGGSNQPQHF

j_call: TRBJ2-6
clone_size: many
v_call: TRBV7-9
cdr3_aa: CASSSGPGANVLTF

j_call: TRBJ2-3
clone_size: few
v_call: TRBV6-5
cdr3_aa: CASSGPVDTQYF

j_call: TRBJ2-6
clone_size: few
v_call: TRBV29-1
cdr3_aa: CSVSTVEGANVLTF

j_call: TRBJ1-1
clone_size: few
v_call: TRBV12-3/TRBV12-4
cdr3_aa: CASSLEGWGAFF

j_call: TRBJ2-1
clone_size: many
v_call: TRBV30
cdr3_aa: CAWGKGGDKFF

j_call: TRBJ1-5
clone_size: NA
v_call: TRBV5-5
cdr3_aa: CASSLGLGGNQPQHF

j_call: TRBJ2-6
clone_size: many
v_call: TRBV6-5
cdr3_aa: CASRRDTGLGANVLTF

j_call: TRBJ1-1
clone_size: many
v_call: TRBV7-6
cdr3_aa: CASSSARGGTEAFF

j_call: TRBJ2-5
clone_size: NA
v_call: TRBV14
cdr3_aa: CASSPEAGYETQYF

j_call: TRBJ2-1
clone_size: many
v_call: TRBV5-1
cdr3_aa: CASSTTGQGNEQFF

j_call: TRBJ1-3
clone_size: few
v_call: TRBV13
cdr3_aa: CASSYGQLSGNTIYF

j_call: TRBJ2-1
clone_size: many
v_call: TRBV4-3
cdr3_aa: CASSQGLAYEQFF

j_call: TRBJ2-1
clone_size: few
v_call: TRBV29-1
cdr3_aa: CSVLTSGRTYNEQFF

j_call: TRBJ2-1
clone_size: few
v_call: TRBV29-1
cdr3_aa: CSAGLAGVNNEQFF

j_call: TRBJ2-7
clone_size: NA
v_call: TRBV20-1
cdr3_aa: CSATSGGAGSSEQYF

j_call: TRBJ2-2
clone_size: many
v_call: TRBV7-9
cdr3_aa: CASSFRTSQPNTGELFF

j_call: TRBJ2-7
clone_size: many
v_call: TRBV7-9
cdr3_aa: CASSSSGYEQYF

j_call: TRBJ2-7
clone_size: NA
v_call: TRBV27
cdr3_aa: CASGTRGPYEQYF

j_call: TRBJ2-5
clone_size: many
v_call: TRBV6-1
cdr3_aa: CASDGQGLGETQYF

j_call: TRBJ2-3
clone_size: NA
v_call: TRBV15
cdr3_aa: CATRPGGPIDTQYF

j_call: TRBJ2-3
clone_size: few
v_call: TRBV15
cdr3_aa: CATSRKRAGGTDTQYF

j_call: TRBJ2-3
clone_size: many
v_call: TRBV6-6
cdr3_aa: CAASTGAGAGTDTQYF

j_call: TRBJ2-2
clone_size: NA
v_call: TRBV4-2
cdr3_aa: CASSQDSGGYTGELFF

j_call: TRBJ1-1
clone_size: few
v_call: TRBV7-9
cdr3_aa: CASSLPIYTEAFF

j_call: TRBJ2-7
clone_size: few
v_call: TRBV18
cdr3_aa: CASSPRDSPLRTYF

j_call: TRBJ2-7
clone_size: NA
v_call: TRBV4-2
cdr3_aa: CASSQVTSGKNEQYF

j_call: TRBJ2-7
clone_size: many
v_call: TRBV12-3/TRBV12-4
cdr3_aa: CASKGLSYEQYF

j_call: TRBJ2-6
clone_size: many
v_call: TRBV7-9
cdr3_aa: CASSLSAGLPSGANVLTF

j_call: TRBJ1-5
clone_size: NA
v_call: TRBV15
cdr3_aa: CATSTTAGGNQPQHF

j_call: TRBJ2-1
clone_size: many
v_call: TRBV29-1
cdr3_aa: CSVAPREQFF

j_call: TRBJ1-5
clone_size: many
v_call: TRBV5-5
cdr3_aa: CASSLSQFSNQPQHF

j_call: TRBJ2-3
clone_size: many
v_call: TRBV29-1
cdr3_aa: CSVRNSGADTQYF